In its sample, the clone carrying this TCR beta chain was seen many times. These data originate in a study of response to subunit inactivated influenza vaccine. CDR3 length: 14 residues. CDR1 and CDR2 from the germline V gene are SGHRS and YFSETQ. V lost 2 bases, J lost 0 bases, and 9 bases lay in between. TCRdb re-analysed the RT-PCR reads in MiXCR, keeping a single row per CDR3 protein. There are 650,000 to 850,000 distinct CDR3 sequences in the sample; approximately 15% occur only once, and around 7% lies in the top ten. The sequences come from PBMCs from blood, collected approximately 15 days before vaccination. This chain joins TRBV5-1 and TRBJ2-7; D gene unclear. This sequence was found in a man aged 50 or older who received an inactivated influenza vaccine. The CDR3 region is CASSFGSPSYEQYF. CDR3 coding DNA: TGCGCCAGCAGCTTTGGCAGCCCCTCCTACGAGCAGTACTTC.